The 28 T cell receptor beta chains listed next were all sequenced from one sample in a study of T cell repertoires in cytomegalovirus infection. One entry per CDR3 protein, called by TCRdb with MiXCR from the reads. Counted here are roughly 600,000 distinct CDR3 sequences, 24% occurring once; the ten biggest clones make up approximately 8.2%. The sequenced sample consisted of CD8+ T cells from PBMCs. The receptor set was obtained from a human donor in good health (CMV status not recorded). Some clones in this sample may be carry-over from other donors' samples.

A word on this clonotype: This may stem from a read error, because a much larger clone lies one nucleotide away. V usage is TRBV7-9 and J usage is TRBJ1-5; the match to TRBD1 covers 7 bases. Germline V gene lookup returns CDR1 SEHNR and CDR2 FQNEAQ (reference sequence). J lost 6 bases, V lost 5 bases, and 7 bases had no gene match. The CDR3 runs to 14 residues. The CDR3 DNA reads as TGTGCCAGCAGCACGGACAGGCTACCTCAGCCCCAGCATTTT. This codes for CASSTDRLPQPQHF. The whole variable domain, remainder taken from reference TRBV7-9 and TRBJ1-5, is DTGVSQNPRHKITKRGQNVTFRCDPISEHNRLYWYRQTLGQGPEFLTYFQNEAQLEKSRLLSDRFSAERPKGSFSTLEIQRTEQGDSAMYLCASSTDRLPQPQHFGDGTRLSIL.

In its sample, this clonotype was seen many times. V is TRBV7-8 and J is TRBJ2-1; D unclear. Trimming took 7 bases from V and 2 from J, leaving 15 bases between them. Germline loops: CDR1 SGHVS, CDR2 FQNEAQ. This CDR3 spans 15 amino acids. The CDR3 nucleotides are TGTGCCAGCAACCCAGGCTCCCGCACCTACAATGAGCAGTTCTTC. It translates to CASNPGSRTYNEQFF. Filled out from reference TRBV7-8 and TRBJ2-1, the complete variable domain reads GAGVSQSPRYKVAKRGQDVALRCDPISGHVSLFWYQQALGQGPEFLTYFQNEAQLDKSGLPSDRFFAERPEGSVSTLKIQRTQQEDSAVYLCASNPGSRTYNEQFFGPGTRLTVL.

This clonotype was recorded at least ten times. The CDR3 reads CASSFGGLGQFF. The CDR3 nucleotides read TGTGCCAGCAGCTTTGGGGGCCTCGGGCAGTTCTTC. The chain is built from TRBV7-3 and TRBJ2-1, with D possibly being TRBD1 (6 bases). V was pared by 3 bases and J by 12 bases, with 12 bases between. Germline CDR1 is SGHTA and CDR2 is FQGTGA. CDR3 length equals 12 residues.

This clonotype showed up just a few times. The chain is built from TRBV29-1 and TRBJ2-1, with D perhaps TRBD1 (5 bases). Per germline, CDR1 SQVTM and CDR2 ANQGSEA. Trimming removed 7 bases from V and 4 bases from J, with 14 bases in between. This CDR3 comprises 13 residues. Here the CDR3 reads CSGTGSSYNEQFF. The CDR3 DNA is TGCAGCGGTACAGGAAGCTCATACAATGAGCAGTTCTTC.

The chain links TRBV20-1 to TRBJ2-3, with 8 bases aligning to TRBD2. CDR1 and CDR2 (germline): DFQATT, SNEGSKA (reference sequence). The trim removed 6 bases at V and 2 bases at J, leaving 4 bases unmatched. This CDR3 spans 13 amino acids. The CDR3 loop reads CSARTSFTDTQYF. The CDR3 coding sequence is TGCAGTGCACGGACTAGCTTCACAGATACGCAGTATTTT.

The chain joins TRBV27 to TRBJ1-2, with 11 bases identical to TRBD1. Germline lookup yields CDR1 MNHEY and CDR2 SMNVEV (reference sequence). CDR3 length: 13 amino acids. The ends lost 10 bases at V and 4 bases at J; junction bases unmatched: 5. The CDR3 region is CATWDRGSYGYTF. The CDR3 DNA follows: TGTGCCACCTGGGACAGGGGGTCCTATGGCTACACCTTC.

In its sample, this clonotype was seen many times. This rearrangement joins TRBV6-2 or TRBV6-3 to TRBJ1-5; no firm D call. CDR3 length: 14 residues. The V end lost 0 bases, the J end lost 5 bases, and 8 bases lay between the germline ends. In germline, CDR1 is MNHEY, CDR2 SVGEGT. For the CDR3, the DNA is TGTGCCAGCAGTTACTCCGTCTCGGATCAGCCCCAGCATTTT. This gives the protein CASSYSVSDQPQHF.

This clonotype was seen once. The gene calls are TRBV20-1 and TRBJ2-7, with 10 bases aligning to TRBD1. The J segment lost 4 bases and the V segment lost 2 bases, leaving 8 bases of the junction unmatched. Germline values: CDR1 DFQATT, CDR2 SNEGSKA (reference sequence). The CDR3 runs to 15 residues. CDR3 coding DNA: TGCAGTGCTAGACCCGGGACAGGGGCTCGTTACGAGCAGTACGTC. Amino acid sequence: CSARPGTGARYEQYV.

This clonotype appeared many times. The CDR3 DNA reads TGTGCCAGCAGCTTAGACGCGGTAAATTCACCCCTCCACTTT. Translated: CASSLDAVNSPLHF. The chain combines TRBV7-9 with TRBJ1-6; D is unclear. CDR3 length equals 14 residues. V lost 1 base and J lost 7, with 8 bases in between. Germline loops: CDR1 SEHNR, CDR2 FQNEAQ (reference sequence). The full variable domain, with the rest looked up from reference TRBV7-9 and TRBJ1-6, is DTGVSQNPRHKITKRGQNVTFRCDPISEHNRLYWYRQTLGQGPEFLTYFQNEAQLEKSRLLSDRFSAERPKGSFSTLEIQRTEQGDSAMYLCASSLDAVNSPLHFGNGTRLTVT.

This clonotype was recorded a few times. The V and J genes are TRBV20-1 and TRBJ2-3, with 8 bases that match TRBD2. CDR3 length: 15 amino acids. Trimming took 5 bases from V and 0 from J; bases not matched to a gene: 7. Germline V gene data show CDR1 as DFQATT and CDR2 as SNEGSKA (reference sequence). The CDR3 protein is CSAGVGGGSTDTQYF. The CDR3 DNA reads TGCAGTGCTGGAGTCGGCGGGGGGAGCACAGATACGCAGTATTTT.

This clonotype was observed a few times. The CDR3 loop reads CASSYSSFGYTF. CDR3 coding DNA: TGTGCCAGCAGTTACTCTTCTTTTGGCTACACCTTC. The chain employs TRBV6-2 or TRBV6-3 and TRBJ1-2; D gene uncertain. V was pared by 0 bases and J by 7 bases, with 6 bases between. The CDR3 consists of 12 residues. The germline gives CDR1 MNHEY, CDR2 SVGEGT.

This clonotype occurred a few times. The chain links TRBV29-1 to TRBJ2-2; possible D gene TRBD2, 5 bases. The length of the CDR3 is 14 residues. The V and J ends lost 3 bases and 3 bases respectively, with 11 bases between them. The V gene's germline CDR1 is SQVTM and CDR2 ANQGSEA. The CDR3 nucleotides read TGCAGCGTTGACCTCGGCGGGTACACCGGGGAGCTGTTTTTT. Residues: CSVDLGGYTGELFF.

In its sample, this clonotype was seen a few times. CDR3 in DNA: TGTGCCAGCAGTTTTCGGCCAGGGGCCACAGATACGCAGTATTTT. Protein sequence: CASSFRPGATDTQYF. The chain employs TRBV28 and TRBJ2-3; perhaps TRBD1 as D (6 bases). The CDR3 covers 15 residues. The germline V gene has CDR1 MDHEN and CDR2 SYDVKM. V dropped 3 bases and J dropped 2 bases, with 12 bases sitting between them.

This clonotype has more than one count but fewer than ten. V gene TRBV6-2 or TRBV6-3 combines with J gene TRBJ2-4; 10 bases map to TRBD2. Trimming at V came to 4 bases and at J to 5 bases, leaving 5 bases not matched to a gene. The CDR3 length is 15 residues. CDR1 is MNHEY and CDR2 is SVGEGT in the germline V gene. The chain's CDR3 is CASSSRGLAENIQYF. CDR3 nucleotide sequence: TGTGCCAGCAGTTCAAGAGGACTAGCGGAAAACATTCAGTACTTC.

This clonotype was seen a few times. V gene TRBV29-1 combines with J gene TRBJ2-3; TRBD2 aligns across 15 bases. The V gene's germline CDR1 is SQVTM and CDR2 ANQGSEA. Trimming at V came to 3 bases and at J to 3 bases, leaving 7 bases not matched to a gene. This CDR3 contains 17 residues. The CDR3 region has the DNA TGCAGCGTTGACCCCTGGACTAGCGGGGGGGTGACAGATACGCAGTATTTT. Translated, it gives CSVDPWTSGGVTDTQYF.

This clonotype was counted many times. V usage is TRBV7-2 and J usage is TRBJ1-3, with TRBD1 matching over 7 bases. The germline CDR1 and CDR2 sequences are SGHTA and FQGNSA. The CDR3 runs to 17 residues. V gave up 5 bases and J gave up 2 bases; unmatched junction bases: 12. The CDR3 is CASSTPLGRGTGNTIYF. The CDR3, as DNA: TGTGCCAGCAGCACCCCGTTGGGCAGGGGGACTGGAAACACCATATATTTT.

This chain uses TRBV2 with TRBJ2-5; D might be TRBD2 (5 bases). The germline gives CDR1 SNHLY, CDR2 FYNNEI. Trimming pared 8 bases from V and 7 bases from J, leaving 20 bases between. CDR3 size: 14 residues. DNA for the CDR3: TGTGCCAGCGCCCACCGGACTGACTTTGGGACCCAGTACTTC. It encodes CASAHRTDFGTQYF.

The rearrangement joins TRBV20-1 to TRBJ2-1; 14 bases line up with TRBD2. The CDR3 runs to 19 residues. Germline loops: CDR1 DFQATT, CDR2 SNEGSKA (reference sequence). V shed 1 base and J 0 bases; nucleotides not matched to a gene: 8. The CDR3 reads CSARAVGLAGGSSYNEQFF. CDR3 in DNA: TGCAGTGCTAGAGCGGTCGGACTAGCGGGGGGCAGCTCCTACAATGAGCAGTTCTTC.

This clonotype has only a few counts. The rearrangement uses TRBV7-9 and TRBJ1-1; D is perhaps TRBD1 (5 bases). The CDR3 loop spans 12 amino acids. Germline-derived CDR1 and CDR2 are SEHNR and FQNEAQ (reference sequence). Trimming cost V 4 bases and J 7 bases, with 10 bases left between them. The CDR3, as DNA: TGTGCCAGCAGCTCCAGGGTTGTTGAAGCTTTCTTT. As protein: CASSSRVVEAFF.

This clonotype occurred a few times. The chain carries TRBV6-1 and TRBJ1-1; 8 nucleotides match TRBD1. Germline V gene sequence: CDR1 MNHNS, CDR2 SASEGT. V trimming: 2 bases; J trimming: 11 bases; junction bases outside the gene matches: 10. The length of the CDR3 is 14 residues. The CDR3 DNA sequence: TGTGCCAGCAGTGAACTAACCGGACAGGGCGCGGCTTTCTTT. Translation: CASSELTGQGAAFF.

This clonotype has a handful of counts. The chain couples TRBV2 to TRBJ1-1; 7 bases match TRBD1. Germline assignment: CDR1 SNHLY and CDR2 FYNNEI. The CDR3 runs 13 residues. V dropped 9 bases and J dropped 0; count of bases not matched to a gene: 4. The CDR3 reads CARSGGLNTEAFF. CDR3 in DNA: TGTGCCAGATCAGGGGGTCTGAACACTGAAGCTTTCTTT.

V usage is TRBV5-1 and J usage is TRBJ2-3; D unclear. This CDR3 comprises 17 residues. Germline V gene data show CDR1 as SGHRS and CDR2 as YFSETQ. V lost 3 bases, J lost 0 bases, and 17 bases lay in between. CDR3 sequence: CASSSPQDPTSTDTQYF. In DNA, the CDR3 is TGCGCCAGCAGCTCTCCCCAGGATCCCACTAGCACAGATACGCAGTATTTT.

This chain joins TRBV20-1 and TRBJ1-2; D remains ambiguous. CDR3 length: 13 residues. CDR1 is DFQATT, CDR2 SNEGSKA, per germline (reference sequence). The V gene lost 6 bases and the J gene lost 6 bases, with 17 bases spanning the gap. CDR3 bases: TGCAGTGCATGGACCGCTTATAGGGATGGCTACACCTTC. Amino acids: CSAWTAYRDGYTF.

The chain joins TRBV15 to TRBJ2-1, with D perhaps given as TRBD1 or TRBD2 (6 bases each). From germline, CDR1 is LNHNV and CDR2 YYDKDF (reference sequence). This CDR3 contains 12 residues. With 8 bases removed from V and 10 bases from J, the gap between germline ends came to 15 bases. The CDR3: CATLGGRSEQFF. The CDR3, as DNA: TGTGCCACCCTAGGGGGGCGGAGCGAGCAGTTCTTC.

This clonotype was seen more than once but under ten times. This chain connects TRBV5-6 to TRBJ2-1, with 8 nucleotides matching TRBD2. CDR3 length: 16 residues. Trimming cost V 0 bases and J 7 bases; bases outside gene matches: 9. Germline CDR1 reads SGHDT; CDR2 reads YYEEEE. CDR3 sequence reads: CASSLGLTGGLNEQFF. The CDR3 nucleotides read TGTGCCAGCAGCTTGGGGCTAACGGGGGGGCTTAATGAGCAGTTCTTC.

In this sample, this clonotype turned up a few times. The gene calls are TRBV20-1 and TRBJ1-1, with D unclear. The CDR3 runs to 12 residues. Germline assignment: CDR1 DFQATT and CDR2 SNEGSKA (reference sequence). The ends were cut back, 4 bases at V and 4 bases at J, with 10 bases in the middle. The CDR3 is CSANTVPTEAFF. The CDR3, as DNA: TGCAGTGCTAACACCGTCCCCACTGAAGCTTTCTTT.

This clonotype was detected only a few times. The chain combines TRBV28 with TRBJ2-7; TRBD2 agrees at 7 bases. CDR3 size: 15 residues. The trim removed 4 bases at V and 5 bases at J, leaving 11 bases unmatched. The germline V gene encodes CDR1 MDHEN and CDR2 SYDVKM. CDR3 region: CASSSPGGIADEQYV. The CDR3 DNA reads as TGTGCCAGCAGTTCACCCGGGGGGATAGCTGACGAGCAGTACGTC.

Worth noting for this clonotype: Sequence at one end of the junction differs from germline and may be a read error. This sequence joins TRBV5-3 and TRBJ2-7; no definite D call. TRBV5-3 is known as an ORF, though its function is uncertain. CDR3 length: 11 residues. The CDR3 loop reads CASSLMAEQYF. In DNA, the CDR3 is TGTGCCAGCAGCTTGATGGCCGAGCAGTACTTC.